The following is a T cell receptor beta chain sequence with its context. Time point: newly diagnosed GD, antithyroid drugs for less than 3 months. RNA extracted from PBMCs served as the sequencing template. V lost 1 base and J 12 bases, leaving 13 bases between the germline ends. Germline-derived CDR1 and CDR2 are LGHDT and YNNKEL (reference sequence). This CDR3 comprises 13 residues. This sample is drawn from a study of regulatory T cells in long-lasting Graves disease. CDR3-region Arm-PCR and iRepertoire HTBI primers produced the TCR beta libraries. TCRdb re-derived calls from the multiplex PCR reads in MiXCR, one entry per CDR3 protein. The sample contains 530,000 or so distinct CDR3 sequences, about 16% of which appear only once. The data also belong to a second study, concerning T cells in Graves' hyperthyroidism and ophthalmopathy. Turning to that study: Lactation, pregnancy, other autoimmune disease or uncontrolled infection excluded patients.

The sequence was obtained from a man between 18 and 29 years old with Graves disease. V gene TRBV3-1 combines with J gene TRBJ2-1; D uncertain. The input for sequencing was peripheral blood mononuclear cells (PBMCs), taken at new diagnosis, from a patient treated with antithyroid drugs. The CDR3 nucleotides read TGTGCCAGCAGCCAAGTAGACGACACTCGGCAGTTCTTC. Translated: CASSQVDDTRQFF.